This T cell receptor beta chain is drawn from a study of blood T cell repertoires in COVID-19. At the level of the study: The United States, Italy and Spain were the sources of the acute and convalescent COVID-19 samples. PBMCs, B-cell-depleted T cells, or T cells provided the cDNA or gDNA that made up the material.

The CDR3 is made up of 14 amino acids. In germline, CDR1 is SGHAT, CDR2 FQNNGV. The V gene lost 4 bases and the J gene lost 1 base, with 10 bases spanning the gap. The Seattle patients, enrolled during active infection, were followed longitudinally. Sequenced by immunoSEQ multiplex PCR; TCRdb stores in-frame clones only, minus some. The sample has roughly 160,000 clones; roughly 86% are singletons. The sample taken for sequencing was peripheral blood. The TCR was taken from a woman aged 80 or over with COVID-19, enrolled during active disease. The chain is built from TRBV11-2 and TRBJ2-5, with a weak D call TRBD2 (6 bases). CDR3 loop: CASSYGGPQETQYF. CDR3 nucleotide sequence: TGTGCCAGCAGCTACGGGGGACCCCAAGAGACCCAGTACTTC.